This T cell receptor beta chain was documented in a study of blood T cell repertoires in COVID-19. Sequencing used immunoSEQ multiplex PCR; TCRdb keeps in-frame clones, though not all of them. The table lists about 90,000 clones, over 75% of them singletons. This CDR3 comprises 17 residues. CDR1 is LNHDA and CDR2 is SQIVND in the germline V gene (reference sequence). V lost 2 bases to trimming and J lost 2 bases; unmatched junction nucleotides: 3. The material sequenced was peripheral blood. The receptor's source is a human donor in a cohort sampled during active COVID-19. This chain connects TRBV19 to TRBJ2-1, with 13 bases matching TRBD2. CDR3: CASSISLAGGPYNEQFF. CDR3 DNA: TGTGCCAGTAGTATATCACTAGCGGGGGGGCCCTACAATGAGCAGTTCTTC. The variable domain in full, with the rest retrieved from reference TRBV19 and TRBJ2-1, is DGGITQSPKYLFRKEGQNVTLSCEQNLNHDAMYWYRQDPGQGLRLIYYSQIVNDFQKGDIAEGYSVSREKKESFPLTVTSAQKNPTAFYLCASSISLAGGPYNEQFFGPGTRLTVL.